This T cell receptor beta chain was observed in a study of shared clonotypes between healthy human individuals. Naive CD8 cells lacked CD45RO, underwent positive selection for CCR7 and left out terminally differentiated effector memory CD45RA+ cells. Generated by immunoSEQ multiplex PCR, the TCRdb table keeps only in-frame clones and is missing some. This sample has 550,000 to 750,000 clones, with just over 90% found just once. CDR1 GTSNPN and CDR2 SVGIG come from the germline V gene (reference sequence). The CDR3 runs 14 residues. V lost 2 bases and J lost 5; bases outside the gene matches: 6. Source material: naive CD8+ T cells sorted from blood. The genes are TRBV30 and TRBJ2-7; 10 bases are shared with TRBD1. The receptor's source is a man younger than 40 in good health. This CDR3 is CAWSSGTGEDEQYF. DNA for the CDR3: TGTGCCTGGAGTAGTGGGACAGGGGAGGACGAGCAGTACTTC.